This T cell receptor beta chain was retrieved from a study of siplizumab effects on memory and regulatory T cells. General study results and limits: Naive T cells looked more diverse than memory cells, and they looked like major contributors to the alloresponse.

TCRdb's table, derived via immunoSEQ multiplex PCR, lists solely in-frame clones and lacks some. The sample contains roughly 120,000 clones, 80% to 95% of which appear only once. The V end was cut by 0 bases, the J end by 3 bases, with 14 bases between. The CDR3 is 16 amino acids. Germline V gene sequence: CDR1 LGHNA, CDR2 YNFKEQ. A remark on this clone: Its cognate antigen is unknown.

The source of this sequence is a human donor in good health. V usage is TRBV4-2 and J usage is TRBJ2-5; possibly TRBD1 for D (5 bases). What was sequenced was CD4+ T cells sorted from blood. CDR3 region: CASSQESRAKEETQYF. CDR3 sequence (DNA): TGTGCCAGCAGCCAAGAATCCAGGGCAAAGGAAGAGACCCAGTACTTC.